Listed here is a single T cell receptor beta chain. This table comes from immunoSEQ multiplex PCR, and its TCRdb copy is limited to in-frame clones, with some not included. The table has roughly 220,000 clones, about four fifths seen once. Participant ages covered about 18 to 95 years across about 25 US areas. The data were obtained in a study of blood T cell repertoires in COVID-19. Study context: The cDNA or gDNA used as material had been derived from T cells, B-cell-depleted T cells, or PBMCs.

This receptor was taken from a middle-aged woman with acute COVID-19. The sequencing input was PBMCs or T cells enriched from blood (not recorded which).

CDR3 sequence: CASMRDSIDTQYF. CDR3 in DNA: TGTGCCAGCATGAGGGACAGCATCGATACGCAGTATTTT. This chain connects TRBV6-5 to TRBJ2-3, with 7 bases identical to TRBD1. The germline gives CDR1 MNHEY, CDR2 SVGAGI. V was pared by 7 bases and J by 6 bases, with 7 bases of the junction left unmatched. CDR3 length: 13 residues.